The clone carrying this T cell receptor beta chain was detected a few times. V shed 3 bases and J shed 5 bases, with 11 bases lying between them. The CDR3 is 15 amino acids. TCRbeta library construction was performed incorporating unique molecular identifiers. MiXCR, applied by TCRdb to the PCR reads, yields one record per CDR3 protein. The sample carries around 530,000 distinct CDR3 sequences, approximately 32% recorded once. This sample stems from a study of T-cell reconstitution after alpha-beta-depleted transplantation in children. The sequencing here drew on PBMCs from the stem cell graft donor, taken from the stem cell graft. This clonotype was obtained from a human donor who donated a stem cell graft to a child with aplastic anemia. This rearrangement joins TRBV12-3 or TRBV12-4 to TRBJ1-6; D is ambiguous. CDR3 sequence (DNA): TGTGCCAGCAGTTTGCGGCAGCCAAATAATTCACCCCTCCACTTT. Its protein product is CASSLRQPNNSPLHF.